This T cell receptor beta chain was captured by sequencing in a study of early T cells in non-severe SARS-CoV-2 infection. TCRdb re-called the 5' RACE reads through MiXCR, storing one row per CDR3 protein. The table lists about 22,000 distinct CDR3 sequences, around 4% of them singletons, with roughly 20% in the top ten. This clonotype was recorded many times. Germline V CDR1 and CDR2: SEHNR, FQNEAQ (reference sequence). Trimming removed 6 bases at V and 0 bases at J, with 12 bases between. The CDR3 runs to 15 residues. The specimen sequenced was whole blood. The chain uses TRBV7-9 and TRBJ1-3; D is ambiguous. The TCR originated in an adult who was a healthcare worker with PCR-confirmed SARS-CoV-2 infection or an uninfected control (not recorded which). CDR3 residues: CASSRAGTSGNTIYF. CDR3 DNA: TGTGCCAGCAGTCGTGCCGGCACCTCTGGAAACACCATATATTTT.